A selection of T cell receptor beta chains follows, all from one sample in a study of T cells in Graves' hyperthyroidism and ophthalmopathy. TCRdb reprocessed the multiplex PCR reads with MiXCR, giving one entry per CDR3 protein. The sample lists around 250,000 distinct CDR3 sequences, approximately 16% occurring once. Sequences were obtained from blood. The receptor source for this set is a woman between 18 and 29 years old with Graves' ophthalmopathy. CDR3s include the opening cysteine and the closing phenylalanine or tryptophan. The D gene is left open where the match is weak. Only part of the rows carry a size: once, few, many, or a class if the clone is expanded.

clone size	D gene	V gene	J gene	CDR3 DNA	CDR3 protein
many	TRBD1	TRBV10-1	TRBJ1-1	TGCGCCACCCGCGGGGCACAGGGGGCGGGGGGGGGTACTGAAGCTTTCTTT	CATRGAQGAGGGTEAFF
many	TRBD1	TRBV5-1	TRBJ2-1	TGCGCCAGCAGCCCCTCCGGGACAGGGTCCTACAATGAGCAGTTCTTC	CASSPSGTGSYNEQFF
many	.	TRBV4-1	TRBJ1-4	TGCGCCAGCAGCCAAGATTCTACGGGGAATGAAAAACTGTTTTTT	CASSQDSTGNEKLFF
many	.	TRBV6-2/TRBV6-3	TRBJ2-6	TGTGCCAGCAGTTACTACGGTGGGGCCAACGTCCTGACTTTC	CASSYYGGANVLTF
.	.	TRBV6-1	TRBJ1-1	TGTGCCACCTGGGGTGACACTGAAGCTTTCTTT	CATWGDTEAFF
many	TRBD1	TRBV15	TRBJ2-7	TGTGCCACCAGCAGGACGGGACAGGAGCTCTACGAGCAGTACTTC	CATSRTGQELYEQYF
.	TRBD2	TRBV7-9	TRBJ2-3	TGCGCCAGCTTCGACCGGGAGGGCCGGGATACGCAGTATTTT	CASFDREGRDTQYF
.	TRBD2	TRBV11-3	TRBJ2-1	TGTGCCAGCAGCTTAAGCGGGACTCACAATGAGCAGTTCTTC	CASSLSGTHNEQFF
many	TRBD2	TRBV11-2	TRBJ2-1	TGTGCCAGCAGCTTAGAGACAGCGGGAGTAGTATATGAGCAGTTCTTC	CASSLETAGVVYEQFF
many	TRBD1	TRBV7-9	TRBJ1-2	TGTGCCAGCAGCGCATGGACAGGTTATGATGGCTACACCTTC	CASSAWTGYDGYTF
.	.	TRBV11-2	TRBJ2-7	TGTGCCAGCAGCTTTAGACAGGCCCTCCACGAGCAGTACTTC	CASSFRQALHEQYF
many	TRBD1	TRBV20-1	TRBJ1-1	TGCAGTGCTAGGACAGGGGACACTGAAGCTTTCTTT	CSARTGDTEAFF
many	TRBD1	TRBV28	TRBJ2-4	TGTGCCAGCAGACGTGGACAGGGGAACATTCAGTACTTC	CASRRGQGNIQYF
.	.	TRBV12-3/TRBV12-4	TRBJ1-2	TGTGCCAGCAGTTTAGATATGACAGGACCCTATGGCCACACCTTC	CASSLDMTGPYGHTF
many	.	TRBV7-2	TRBJ1-5	TGTGCCAGCAGCTTAGGATCCGTTGGGAATCAGCCCCAGCATTTT	CASSLGSVGNQPQHF
few	TRBD2	TRBV9	TRBJ2-1	TGTGCCAGCAGCGTATATGGCGGGAGGTACAATGAGCAGTTCTTC	CASSVYGGRYNEQFF
.	TRBD2	TRBV12-3/TRBV12-4	TRBJ2-1	TGTGCCAGCATCCGTTCAGGACTAGCGGAGTACAATGAGCAGTTCTTC	CASIRSGLAEYNEQFF
few	.	TRBV6-1	TRBJ1-5	TGTGCCAGCTGGGAGGGTCGTGAGCCCCAGCATTTT	CASWEGREPQHF
many	.	TRBV5-1	TRBJ2-7	TGCGCCAGCAGTTCCGGGACATCCTCCTACGAGCAGTACTTC	CASSSGTSSYEQYF
.	TRBD2	TRBV12-3/TRBV12-4	TRBJ2-7	TGTGCCAGCAGCTTACGGGGGGGGGGGAGCTCCTACGAGCAGTACTTC	CASSLRGGGSSYEQYF
few	.	TRBV4-2	TRBJ1-3	TGTGCCAGCAGCCAAAGCCCCGGGGGCCCTGGAAACACCATATATTTT	CASSQSPGGPGNTIYF
many	.	TRBV6-1	TRBJ1-1	TGTGCCAGCACCTTCCTGGGAGCGGACACTGAAGCTTTCTTT	CASTFLGADTEAFF
many	.	TRBV9	TRBJ2-1	TGTGCCAGCAGCCCACGGTGGAGGGGCGATGAGCAGTTCTTC	CASSPRWRGDEQFF
many	TRBD1	TRBV20-1	TRBJ1-1	TGCAGTGCTACTCAGCCGACAGGGCTGAACACTGAAGCTTTCTTT	CSATQPTGLNTEAFF
.	TRBD1	TRBV6-5	TRBJ1-1	TGTGCCAGCAGTTACTCAGGACAGGGGGCTGCTGAAGCTTTCTTT	CASSYSGQGAAEAFF
many	TRBD1	TRBV20-1	TRBJ2-7	TGCAGTGCTACCCTCAACCGACAGGGCGCCTACGAGCAGTACTTC	CSATLNRQGAYEQYF
few	TRBD2	TRBV4-2	TRBJ2-1	TGTGCCAGCAGCCAGGAGCCGGCGGGAGGGTCACCGGTGAATGAGCAGTTCTTC	CASSQEPAGGSPVNEQFF
many	TRBD1	TRBV11-3	TRBJ1-1	TGTGCCAGCACCCAAGGACAGGGTGGTCAAGCTTTCTTT	CASTQGQGGQAFF
many	.	TRBV7-2	TRBJ1-1	TGTGCCAGCAGCTTCGGGGCGGGGGCTGAAGCTTTCTTT	CASSFGAGAEAFF
many	TRBD1	TRBV3-1	TRBJ1-1	TGTGCCAGCAGCCAAGATGACAGGGGTCCTGAAGCTTTCTTT	CASSQDDRGPEAFF
many	TRBD2	TRBV3-1	TRBJ2-2	TGTGCCAGCAGCCCCCCCTTCGGGAGGAGCAAGAACACCGGGGAGCTGTTTTTT	CASSPPFGRSKNTGELFF
many	.	TRBV12-5	TRBJ1-1	TGTGCTAGTGGCTTGGGGATTGAAGCTTTCTTT	CASGLGIEAFF
many	.	TRBV4-1	TRBJ2-5	TGCGCCAGCAGCCAACGACTACAAGAGACCCAGTACTTC	CASSQRLQETQYF
many	.	TRBV6-2/TRBV6-3	TRBJ2-1	TGTGCCAGCAGTTTAAGCATGTATGAGCAGTTCTTC	CASSLSMYEQFF
.	TRBD2	TRBV7-9	TRBJ2-2	TGTGCCAGTTTTTTTGGAGCGGGGCTACCGAACACCGAGGAGCTGTTTTTT	CASFFGAGLPNTEELFF
many	TRBD1	TRBV20-1	TRBJ1-2	TGCAGTGCTAGGGGACAGGGCGGGGACTATGGCTACACCTTC	CSARGQGGDYGYTF
many	TRBD2	TRBV27	TRBJ2-3	TGTGCCAGCAGTTCACCGATTCGGACTAGCGTAAATACGCAGTATTTT	CASSSPIRTSVNTQYF
many	TRBD1	TRBV2	TRBJ1-5	TGTGCCAGCGGGGGACAGGGGGTTAGCAATCAGCCCCAGCATTTT	CASGGQGVSNQPQHF
many	TRBD2	TRBV20-1	TRBJ2-1	TGCAGTGCTACCCGGAAGACGGGAGGGGCCTACAATGAGCAGTTCTTC	CSATRKTGGAYNEQFF
many	.	TRBV28	TRBJ2-7	TGTGCCAGCAGTTTTAAAGTTAGCCTTACCTACGAGCAGTACTTC	CASSFKVSLTYEQYF
many	TRBD1	TRBV2	TRBJ2-5	TGTGCCAGCAGGTTGGGGACAGCTCAAGAGACCCAGTACTTC	CASRLGTAQETQYF
many	TRBD2	TRBV2	TRBJ2-5	TGTGCCAGCAGTGATGTTAGCGGGGGGTCTCAAGAGACCCAGTACTTC	CASSDVSGGSQETQYF
many	TRBD1	TRBV7-8	TRBJ1-1	TGTGCCAGCAGCTTCCAGGACAGGGAGTGGGGTACTGAAGCTTTCTTT	CASSFQDREWGTEAFF
.	.	TRBV19	TRBJ2-7	TGTGCCAGTAGTATCTCGCGAGGGGTTAACTACGAGCAGTACTTC	CASSISRGVNYEQYF
many	.	TRBV7-9	TRBJ1-5	TGTGCCAGCAGCTTCCCAGGGGCACCCCAGCATTTT	CASSFPGAPQHF
many	.	TRBV28	TRBJ1-5	TGTGCCAGCAGTTTATGGGGCAATCAGCCCCAGCATTTT	CASSLWGNQPQHF
many	.	TRBV11-3	TRBJ2-1	TGTGCCAGCAGCTTAGTAGGGCAGACCTACAATGAGCAGTTCTTC	CASSLVGQTYNEQFF
many	.	TRBV20-1	TRBJ1-5	TGCAGTGCTAGAGATAACCGAGATCTTAGCAATCAGCCCCAGCATTTT	CSARDNRDLSNQPQHF
many	.	TRBV2	TRBJ1-1	TGTGCCAGCACGGCGTTAGATGAATGGACTGAAGCTTTCTTT	CASTALDEWTEAFF
many	.	TRBV28	TRBJ1-5	TGTGCCAGCAGTTCAACGGAGGGGTATCAGCCCCAGCATTTT	CASSSTEGYQPQHF
many	TRBD1	TRBV6-2/TRBV6-3	TRBJ1-5	TGTGCCAGCACTCCACTTGGGCAGGGGGTTAGTCAGCCCCAGCATTTT	CASTPLGQGVSQPQHF
many	.	TRBV20-1	TRBJ1-6	TGCAGTGCTAGGGAGGGGCACTCCTATAATTCACCCCTCCACTTT	CSAREGHSYNSPLHF
many	TRBD1	TRBV6-5	TRBJ1-6	TGTGCCAGCAGTTACAACCCCGAGGGGGCGCGATCACCCCTCCACTTT	CASSYNPEGARSPLHF
.	.	TRBV19	TRBJ1-6	TGTGCCAGTAGTCCGGGGACCGCCTATAATTCACCCCTCCACTTT	CASSPGTAYNSPLHF
many	.	TRBV2	TRBJ2-3	TGTGCCAGCACCAGTCTCCCGGGGCGAAGCACAGATACGCAGTATTTT	CASTSLPGRSTDTQYF
many	TRBD1	TRBV3-1	TRBJ2-3	TGTGCCAGCAGGACAGGGCCAGATACGCAGTATTTT	CASRTGPDTQYF